The 24 T cell receptor beta chains reported below all come from one sample, sequenced in a study of OX40 agonist ivuxolimab in advanced cancers. Measured with immunoSEQ multiplex PCR; TCRdb has only the in-frame clones, and not every one. This table has roughly 60,000 clones, just under 85% appearing once. The sample consisted of CD4+ or CD8+ T cells sorted from blood, taken in a trial of the OX40 agonist ivuxolimab. The receptors were sampled from an adult with an advanced solid tumor such as melanoma, head and neck, liver or kidney cancer.

This chain joins TRBV7-2 and TRBJ1-3; D call uncertain. With 8 bases removed from V and 4 bases from J, the gap between germline ends came to 9 bases. The CDR3 covers 12 residues. Looked up from germline, CDR1 is SGHTA and CDR2 is FQGNSA. The CDR3 is CASALPGNTIYF. DNA for the CDR3: TGTGCCAGCGCCCTCCCCGGAAACACCATATATTTT.

The chain employs TRBV2 and TRBJ2-2, with unresolved D. This CDR3 is built from 17 residues. Germline V gene data show CDR1 as SNHLY and CDR2 as FYNNEI. The germline V and J ends were trimmed by 7 bases and 4 bases, with 22 bases remaining between them. The CDR3 is CASTHERGYSGTGELFF. CDR3 in DNA: TGTGCCAGCACCCATGAACGAGGTTATTCCGGCACCGGGGAGCTGTTTTTT.

The genes are TRBV10-3 and TRBJ2-1, with unresolved D. The V end lost 10 bases, the J end lost 0 bases, and 13 bases lay between the germline ends. Germline CDR1 and CDR2: ENHRY and SYGVKD. The CDR3 is 14 residues long. The CDR3: CATGSDPSYNEQFF. The DNA of the CDR3 is TGTGCCACCGGTTCCGACCCCTCCTACAATGAGCAGTTCTTC.

This rearrangement joins TRBV10-1 to TRBJ1-5, with D uncertain. CDR3 size: 13 residues. CDR1 and CDR2 from the germline V gene are WNHNN and SYGVQD (reference sequence). V was shortened by 2 bases and J by 9 bases, with 11 bases between the two germline ends. The chain's CDR3 is CASSETAPGPQHF. In DNA, the CDR3 is TGCGCCAGCAGTGAGACGGCGCCAGGGCCCCAGCATTTT.

This chain links TRBV6-5 with TRBJ2-3; the D gene is possibly TRBD2 (5 bases). In germline, CDR1 is MNHEY, CDR2 SVGAGI. The CDR3 length is 16 residues. Trimming removed 3 bases from V and 4 bases from J, with 17 bases in between. CDR3 in amino acids: CASSYKGEFCPDTQYF. As DNA, the CDR3 is TGTGCCAGCAGTTATAAGGGAGAGTTCTGTCCAGATACGCAGTATTTT.

The chain carries TRBV7-3 and TRBJ2-1; a possible D gene is TRBD2 (6 bases). Trimming removed 1 base at V and 8 bases at J, with 18 bases between. Germline-derived CDR1 and CDR2 are SGHTA and FQGTGA. This CDR3 spans 16 amino acids. In DNA, the CDR3 is TGTGCCAGCAGCTTAAGTGCCCAGGGAGGAAGGGATGAGCAGTTCTTC. Amino acids: CASSLSAQGGRDEQFF.

The chain employs TRBV7-8 and TRBJ2-6; 7 positions match TRBD2. Germline assignment: CDR1 SGHVS and CDR2 FQNEAQ. J was trimmed by 0 bases and V by 8 bases; bases with no gene match: 7. This CDR3 spans 16 amino acids. This CDR3 reads CASRESGASGANVLTF. The CDR3 DNA follows: TGTGCCAGCCGGGAGAGCGGGGCCTCTGGGGCCAACGTCCTGACTTTC.

The rearrangement links TRBV15 to TRBJ2-5; 10 bases agree with TRBD1. CDR3 size: 17 residues. The V and J ends lost 2 bases and 3 bases, in that order; junction bases with no gene match: 9. Germline assignment: CDR1 LNHNV and CDR2 YYDKDF (reference sequence). DNA of the CDR3: TGTGCCACCAGCAGATGGGACAGGGGACTCAAAAAAGAGACCCAGTACTTC. This translates into CATSRWDRGLKKETQYF.

The chain uses TRBV7-9 and TRBJ2-7; D possibly corresponds to TRBD1 (7 bases). Trimming took 7 bases from V and 5 from J, leaving 24 bases between them. Germline V CDR1 and CDR2: SEHNR, FQNEAQ (reference sequence). The CDR3 is 16 amino acids. This chain's CDR3 is CASNGGQGGYSHEQYF. DNA of the CDR3: TGTGCCAGCAACGGAGGGCAGGGGGGATATTCCCACGAGCAGTACTTC.

The chain has TRBV15 and TRBJ2-3; D gene unclear. Trimming shortened V by 0 bases and J by 5 bases, and 6 bases separated the two germline ends. CDR1 is LNHNV, CDR2 YYDKDF, per germline (reference sequence). This CDR3 is built from 13 residues. The CDR3 is CATSRDSEDTQYF. Here the CDR3 DNA reads TGTGCCACCAGCAGAGATTCCGAAGATACGCAGTATTTT.

The chain carries TRBV7-2 and TRBJ2-1, with D perhaps being TRBD1 or TRBD2 (5 bases each). V gave up 7 bases and J gave up 7 bases, with 14 bases separating them. The CDR3 consists of 13 residues. Germline V lookup: CDR1 SGHTA, CDR2 FQGNSA. CDR3 in amino acids: CASNLQGPNEQFF. The CDR3 region has the DNA TGTGCCAGCAACCTTCAGGGACCAAATGAGCAGTTCTTC. Using reference TRBV7-2 and TRBJ2-1 for the parts outside the CDR3, the full variable domain is GAGVSQSPSNKVTEKGKDVELRCDPISGHTALYWYRQSLGQGLEFLIYFQGNSAPDKSGLPSDRFSAERTGGSVSTLTIQRTQQEDSAVYLCASNLQGPNEQFFGPGTRLTVL.

The CDR3 protein is CASSQDGDSYEQYF. The CDR3 coding sequence is TGTGCCAGCAGCCAAGACGGCGACTCCTACGAGCAGTACTTC. The V gene is TRBV4-2, the J gene TRBJ2-7; D not resolved. Germline CDR1 LGHNA, CDR2 YNFKEQ. Deletions cut 0 bases from V and 0 bases from J, with 6 bases between. The CDR3 covers 14 residues.

The V and J genes are TRBV7-9 and TRBJ2-2; D remains ambiguous. Germline values: CDR1 SEHNR, CDR2 FQNEAQ (reference sequence). CDR3 length equals 15 residues. The V and J ends lost 1 base and 4 bases respectively, with 10 bases between them. The CDR3 is CASSLGSSGTGELFF. The DNA for the CDR3 is TGTGCCAGCAGCTTAGGTTCGTCAGGCACCGGGGAGCTGTTTTTT.

The chain is built from TRBV11-1 and TRBJ1-4, with D unclear. With 3 bases removed from V and 8 bases from J, the gap between germline ends came to 22 bases. CDR1 is SGHAT and CDR2 is FQDESV in the germline V gene (reference sequence). This CDR3 comprises 17 residues. The CDR3 protein is CASSFGSSGREGEKLFF. CDR3 DNA: TGTGCCAGCAGCTTCGGGTCGAGCGGACGGGAGGGCGAAAAACTGTTTTTT.

The rearrangement links TRBV19 to TRBJ2-3; D may correspond to TRBD1 or TRBD2 (5 bases each). The CDR3 runs 15 residues. Trimming took off 6 bases at V and 3 bases at J, with 16 bases between the two ends. CDR1 and CDR2 from the germline V gene are LNHDA and SQIVND (reference sequence). In DNA, the CDR3 is TGTGCCAGTAGGCTAGGGACCTACACGACAGATACGCAGTATTTT. It is translated as CASRLGTYTTDTQYF.

V gene TRBV11-2 combines with J gene TRBJ2-7, with D unresolved. The CDR3 contains 13 residues. V lost 3 bases and J 4 bases, leaving 10 bases between the germline ends. Looked up from germline, CDR1 is SGHAT and CDR2 is FQNNGV. The CDR3 coding sequence is TGTGCCAGCAGCTTGGAAGTCCCATACGAGCAGTACTTC. As protein: CASSLEVPYEQYF.

The genes are TRBV6-1 and TRBJ2-5; TRBD2 is a possible D gene (6 bases). Trimming removed 6 bases from V and 3 bases from J, with 11 bases in between. Germline CDR1 is MNHNS and CDR2 is SASEGT. The CDR3 length is 13 residues. The chain's CDR3 is CASRDWGEETQYF. CDR3 nucleotide sequence: TGTGCCAGCAGGGACTGGGGGGAAGAGACCCAGTACTTC.

The chain employs TRBV11-2 and TRBJ2-2, with 7 bases fitting TRBD2. The CDR3 is made up of 14 amino acids. After removal of 2 bases from V and 5 bases from J, the junction contained 2 bases not matched to a gene. Germline values: CDR1 SGHAT, CDR2 FQNNGV. CDR3 loop: CASSLQGGTGELFF. The CDR3 DNA reads as TGTGCCAGCAGCTTACAGGGAGGGACCGGGGAGCTGTTTTTT.

The gene calls are TRBV10-2 and TRBJ2-2; D remains unclear. This CDR3 has 13 amino acids. V gave up 6 bases and J gave up 7 bases, with 12 bases separating them. Germline loops: CDR1 WSHSY, CDR2 SAAADI. CDR3 amino acids: CASRIQFDGELFF. The CDR3 bases are TGCGCCAGCAGAATTCAGTTTGACGGGGAGCTGTTTTTT.

The chain combines TRBV7-2 with TRBJ2-4; 10 nucleotides align to TRBD1. The germline gives CDR1 SGHTA, CDR2 FQGNSA. CDR3 length: 15 amino acids. Trimming took 5 bases from V and 8 from J; bases not matched to a gene: 9. CDR3 DNA sequence: TGTGCCAGCAGCCTGACAGGGGGCGCGTTGGACATTCAGTACTTC. Amino acids: CASSLTGGALDIQYF. The full variable domain, rest sourced from reference TRBV7-2 and TRBJ2-4, is GAGVSQSPSNKVTEKGKDVELRCDPISGHTALYWYRQSLGQGLEFLIYFQGNSAPDKSGLPSDRFSAERTGGSVSTLTIQRTQQEDSAVYLCASSLTGGALDIQYFGAGTRLSVL.

J is TRBJ2-3 and V is TRBV18; the match to TRBD2 covers 7 bases. CDR1 KGHSH and CDR2 LQKENI come from the germline V gene. The V gene end was trimmed by 3 bases and the J gene end by 3 bases; junction bases not matched to a gene: 12. This CDR3 spans 17 amino acids. The CDR3 region has the DNA TGTGCCAGCTCACCCGGACTGGGCGGGAGAGGGACAGATACGCAGTATTTT. Residues: CASSPGLGGRGTDTQYF.

The genes are TRBV13 and TRBJ1-3; possibly TRBD1 for D (5 bases). The V end was cut by 4 bases, the J end by 4 bases, with 14 bases between. In germline, CDR1 is PRHDT, CDR2 FYEKMQ (reference sequence). The CDR3 extends over 15 amino acids. The CDR3 DNA follows: TGTGCCAGCAGCTCCTACGGAGGGGCAGGAAACACCATATATTTT. It translates to CASSSYGGAGNTIYF.

The V and J genes are TRBV4-3 and TRBJ2-2; weak D call: TRBD1 (5 bases). CDR1 is LGHNA and CDR2 is YSLEER in the germline V gene. V gave up 0 bases and J gave up 0 bases, with 8 bases separating them. This CDR3 is built from 16 residues. CDR3 region: CASSQEGATNTGELFF. In nucleotides, the CDR3 is TGCGCCAGCAGCCAAGAAGGGGCAACGAACACCGGGGAGCTGTTTTTT.

This chain uses TRBV7-3 with TRBJ1-1; no reliable D call. Trimming stripped 0 bases from V and 3 bases from J, with 17 bases between. There are 17 residues in the CDR3. The V gene's germline CDR1 is SGHTA and CDR2 FQGTGA. The CDR3 DNA reads TGTGCCAGCAGCTTAACCCCTCTGGGTATGGCGGACACTGAAGCTTTCTTT. As protein: CASSLTPLGMADTEAFF.